This T cell receptor (beta chain) emerged from a study of blood T cell repertoires in COVID-19 (dated by TCRdb to 2019 to 2021). Regarding the research as a whole: The collaborator samples originated in the United States, Italy and Spain and spanned the acute and convalescent phases of COVID-19. The prospective study material was composed of cDNA or gDNA derived from T cells, B-cell-depleted T cells, or PBMCs. The dataset comprised deeply sampled blood TCRbeta repertoires from subjects exposed to, actively infected with, or recovered from COVID-19. The repertoires were made available in a free public database intended to serve as a resource for research on the immune response to SARS-CoV-2. Samples came from the ongoing ImmuneRACE study (first 160 participants) plus 1,254 subjects from 6 global collaborators. Sample metadata almost always included a de-identified subject ID, COVID-19 status, age in years and sex. HLA class I and class II types, where available, came from metadata supplied by the sample provider rather than from assay-based typing. Findings and caveats that apply to the study as a whole: The amount of clinical and demographic metadata varied by source and participant and was provided uncurated.

TCRbeta CDR3 regions were amplified from genomic DNA by means of the immunoSEQ Assay, a bias-controlled multiplex PCR. Under the source paper's analysis protocol: Nucleated cell counts per sample were estimated from amplification of reference gene primers within the assay. To quantify the absolute abundance of each unique TCRbeta CDR3 rearrangement, sequence reads were collapsed and filtered. Productive Simpson clonality was computed per sample as the square root of Simpson's diversity index over productive rearrangements. TCRdb took over this immuneACCESS table, retaining in-frame rearrangements with V and J assigned. Such tables are incomplete; in checked studies, under half of the missing clones stem from an unresolved V gene, and the remainder is unexplained. The DNA was the basis for D and trimming; V, J and clone size are from that table. Recorded for this sample are around 250,000 clones; roughly nine tenths of them occurred a single time. Of the sample, approximately 1.3% is held by the ten largest clones.

Enrolling through a virtual design, the prospective study's participants ranged in age from roughly 18 to 90 years and lived across roughly 24 United States geographic areas. To assign participants to cohorts, the prospective study relied on clinical history that participants themselves reported in a screening survey and a study questionnaire. In the prospective study, mobile phlebotomists collected whole blood, serum and a nasopharyngeal or oropharyngeal swab from each participant. Prospective study participants could optionally give additional blood draws and questionnaires over an approximately two-month period. Blood samples from the prospective study were shipped frozen or at room temperature prior to DNA extraction. CDR1 and CDR2 are read off the germline V gene (reference sequence) as MNHEY and SMNVEV. The cysteine opens and the phenylalanine closes a CDR3 of 14 amino acids. Just CDR3 DNA is preserved here, 42 bases in frame from base 1. Trimming leaves V shorter by 3 bases and J shorter by 9 bases, with the junction holding 4 bases beyond the gene matches.

In the case of this clone: The antigen this receptor binds is unknown. It has no much larger one-base neighbor in the sample; base qualities were not kept. Other DNA sequences in this sample translate to the same CDR3.

The clonotype was recovered from a human donor in a cohort exposed to, infected with or recovered from COVID-19 (not recorded which). The donor label of this sample is uncertain. Here the chain combines TRBV27 and TRBJ1-6; 8 bases in the junction line up with TRBD1. Sample: PBMCs or T cells enriched from blood (not recorded which). The base sequence is TGTGCCAGCAGTTTCGCCAGGGGGCGTTCACCCCTCCACTTT. It translates as CASSFARGRSPLHF.